This T cell receptor (beta chain) was sequenced for a study of blood T cell repertoires in COVID-19. The CDR3 sequence is 17 residues long. V lost 4 bases, J lost 6 bases, and 12 bases stayed unmatched. The germline V gene has CDR1 LNHDA and CDR2 SQIVND (reference sequence). TCRdb keeps only in-frame clones here, not all; method: immunoSEQ multiplex PCR. The table lists 64,000 or so clones, 65% to 90% of them singletons, with about 1.2% in the top ten. This clone came up a few times. The V gene is TRBV19, the J gene TRBJ2-2, with TRBD1 matching 9 bases. This clonotype was sampled from a man aged 35-49 years with acute or convalescent COVID-19. Sequenced: peripheral blood. CDR3 region: CASSKGGNRGRSGELFF. CDR3 coding DNA: TGTGCCAGTAGTAAAGGGGGGAACAGGGGGCGTTCCGGGGAGCTGTTTTTT.